These 20 T cell receptor beta chains were sequenced from one sample in a study of T cell responses to AZD1222 COVID-19 vaccine. Profiled with immunoSEQ multiplex PCR; TCRdb holds only in-frame clones, not every one. The table lists more than 250,000 clones, over 90% of them singletons. Sequenced here: peripheral blood, sampled on day 0 of AZD1222 vaccination. These receptors were obtained from an adult in good health.

The chain uses TRBV6-5 and TRBJ2-3, with a possible D match to TRBD1 (6 bases). Germline loops: CDR1 MNHEY, CDR2 SVGAGI. Trimming removed 4 bases from V and 0 bases from J, with 11 bases in between. The CDR3 loop spans 15 amino acids. CDR3 region: CASSWIRGSTDTQYF. In DNA, the CDR3 is TGTGCCAGCAGTTGGATCAGGGGTAGCACAGATACGCAGTATTTT.

V is TRBV28 and J is TRBJ2-1, with 11 nucleotides matching TRBD2. Trimming cost V 7 bases and J 3 bases; bases outside gene matches: 2. Germline CDR1 and CDR2: MDHEN and SYDVKM. CDR3 length: 14 residues. The CDR3 region is CASTGTSGYNEQFF. CDR3 sequence (DNA): TGTGCCAGCACCGGGACTAGCGGCTACAATGAGCAGTTCTTC.

The chain recombines TRBV9 with TRBJ2-5; 9 bases agree with TRBD1. Germline CDR1 SGDLS, CDR2 YYNGEE. This CDR3 has 14 amino acids. Trimming took 3 bases from V and 9 from J; bases not matched to a gene: 9. The CDR3 nucleotides are TGTGCCAGCAGCGCGGGGGACAGGGTCTCCCCCCAGTACTTC. Protein: CASSAGDRVSPQYF.

V usage is TRBV28 and J usage is TRBJ1-2; D gene ambiguous. The V end was cut by 7 bases, the J end by 2 bases, with 11 bases between. The CDR3 is made up of 13 amino acids. CDR1 is MDHEN and CDR2 is SYDVKM in the germline V gene. For the CDR3, the DNA is TGTGCCAGCACCTTTAGGGCGAACTATGGCTACACCTTC. Its protein is CASTFRANYGYTF.

V usage is TRBV30 and J usage is TRBJ1-5; D is unresolved. Germline V gene sequence: CDR1 GTSNPN, CDR2 SVGIG (reference sequence). This CDR3 is built from 17 residues. V was clipped by 0 bases and J by 6 bases, with 21 bases between them. CDR3 region: CAWSVGRIRRPSQPQHF. CDR3 nucleotides: TGTGCCTGGAGTGTAGGCAGAATCCGTCGTCCTAGTCAGCCCCAGCATTTT.

The rearrangement joins TRBV6-2 or TRBV6-3 to TRBJ2-7; 9 bases align to TRBD2. The CDR3 has 15 amino acids. V was pared by 6 bases and J by 4 bases, with 10 bases of the junction left unmatched. Germline V CDR1 and CDR2: MNHEY, SVGEGT. This CDR3 is CASSSPGLAKYEQYF. The CDR3 DNA sequence: TGTGCCAGCAGCTCCCCGGGACTAGCTAAATACGAGCAGTACTTC.

This chain joins TRBV18 and TRBJ1-5, with D perhaps TRBD1 (5 bases). V shed 2 bases and J shed 6 bases, with 17 bases lying between them. The CDR3 covers 16 residues. The germline V gene has CDR1 KGHSH and CDR2 LQKENI. CDR3 DNA: TGTGCCAGCTCACCAGGACGCGGGGGAGTGGGTCAGCCCCAGCATTTT. Its translation: CASSPGRGGVGQPQHF. The full variable domain, rest sourced from reference TRBV18 and TRBJ1-5, is NAGVMQNPRHLVRRRGQEARLRCSPMKGHSHVYWYRQLPEEGLKFMVYLQKENIIDESGMPKERFSAEFPKEGPSILRIQQVVRGDSAAYFCASSPGRGGVGQPQHFGDGTRLSIL.

The chain links TRBV4-2 to TRBJ1-1; TRBD1 aligns across 8 bases. J lost 1 base, V lost 0 bases, and 1 base had no gene match. Germline-derived CDR1 and CDR2 are LGHNA and YNFKEQ. The CDR3 covers 15 residues. CDR3 sequence: CASSQDQGANTEAFF. In DNA, the CDR3 is TGTGCCAGCAGCCAAGATCAGGGGGCGAACACTGAAGCTTTCTTT.

The chain couples TRBV7-3 to TRBJ1-2; TRBD1 agrees at 11 bases. V was clipped by 5 bases and J by 8 bases; unmatched bases: 7. This CDR3 is built from 14 residues. Germline assignment: CDR1 SGHTA and CDR2 FQGTGA. The CDR3 loop is CASSPGQGGEGYTF. The CDR3 DNA reads as TGTGCCAGCAGCCCGGGACAGGGGGGTGAAGGCTACACCTTC.

The rearrangement links TRBV7-9 to TRBJ1-3, with 11 nucleotides matching TRBD1. J gave up 1 base and V 0 bases, and 2 bases lay outside the gene matches. Germline V CDR1 and CDR2: SEHNR, FQNEAQ (reference sequence). The CDR3 has 17 residues. The CDR3 reads CASSLAGTGGSGNTIYF. The DNA for the CDR3 is TGTGCCAGCAGCTTAGCGGGGACAGGGGGTTCTGGAAACACCATATATTTT.

This rearrangement joins TRBV7-2 to TRBJ1-1, with 9 bases identical to TRBD1. Per the germline V gene, CDR1 is SGHTA and CDR2 is FQGNSA. J lost 5 bases, V lost 4 bases, and 5 bases had no gene match. The CDR3 is 14 amino acids. CDR3 nucleotides: TGTGCCAGCAGCTCGGGACAGGGAGTTACTGAAGCTTTCTTT. Protein sequence: CASSSGQGVTEAFF.

The chain recombines TRBV19 with TRBJ2-3, with 8 positions matching TRBD1. The CDR3 sequence is 14 residues long. Germline-derived CDR1 and CDR2 are LNHDA and SQIVND (reference sequence). The junction had 8 bases not matched to a gene; V was cut back by 7 bases and J by 5 bases. CDR3 nucleotide sequence: TGTGCCAGTAACCGGCAGGGGGCAATAGATACGCAGTATTTT. Translation gives CASNRQGAIDTQYF.

The chain uses TRBV18 and TRBJ2-1; D call uncertain. The germline CDR1 and CDR2 sequences are KGHSH and LQKENI. V was shortened by 2 bases and J by 3 bases, with 8 bases between the two germline ends. The CDR3 is made up of 14 amino acids. CDR3 in DNA: TGTGCCAGCTCACCAGATAGGAGCTACAATGAGCAGTTCTTC. This sequence encodes CASSPDRSYNEQFF.

This chain links TRBV28 with TRBJ1-3; possibly TRBD1 for D (6 bases). Germline V lookup: CDR1 MDHEN, CDR2 SYDVKM. The CDR3 covers 12 residues. The CDR3 region is CAGGYSGNTIYF. Written as DNA, the CDR3 is TGTGCGGGGGGCTACTCTGGAAACACCATATATTTT.

The gene calls are TRBV5-1 and TRBJ1-1; D possibly corresponds to TRBD1 (5 bases). V lost 0 bases, J lost 0 bases, and 12 bases lay in between. Germline loops: CDR1 SGHRS, CDR2 YFSETQ. This CDR3 is built from 16 residues. CDR3: CASSLGGSNMNTEAFF. In nucleotides, the CDR3 is TGCGCCAGCAGCTTGGGGGGCTCGAACATGAACACTGAAGCTTTCTTT. Together with reference TRBV5-1 and TRBJ1-1, the CDR3 gives the full variable domain: KAGVTQTPRYLIKTRGQQVTLSCSPISGHRSVSWYQQTPGQGLQFLFEYFSETQRNKGNFPGRFSGRQFSNSRSEMNVSTLELGDSALYLCASSLGGSNMNTEAFFGQGTRLTVV.

This rearrangement joins TRBV20-1 to TRBJ1-1; D not certain. The germline V gene encodes CDR1 DFQATT and CDR2 SNEGSKA (reference sequence). The CDR3 sequence is 11 residues long. CDR3 coding DNA: TGCACCAGTCGAGAGCGGCCTGAAGCTTTCTTT. Translating gives CTSRERPEAFF.

The rearrangement links TRBV7-4 to TRBJ2-2; D gene uncertain. The CDR3 extends over 11 amino acids. Germline CDR1 and CDR2: SGHVT and SQSDAQ. V was cut by 5 bases and J by 8 bases, with 6 bases left in between. DNA for the CDR3: TGTGCCAGCAGCCAGCCTGGGGAGCTGTTTTTT. It is translated as CASSQPGELFF.

J is TRBJ2-7 and V is TRBV13; maybe TRBD2 (5 bases). V was cut by 5 bases and J by 0 bases, with 14 bases left in between. Germline V lookup: CDR1 PRHDT, CDR2 FYEKMQ (reference sequence). This CDR3 has 15 residues. Here the CDR3 reads CASSRGRISSYEQYF. CDR3 DNA: TGTGCCAGCAGCCGAGGGAGAATCAGCTCCTACGAGCAGTACTTC.

The chain has TRBV6-5 and TRBJ2-2; 10 bases match TRBD1. The CDR3 runs to 15 residues. Germline V gives CDR1 MNHEY, CDR2 SVGAGI. The V segment lost 5 bases and the J segment 7 bases; nucleotides outside the gene matches: 7. CDR3 amino acids: CASSPRGTGVGELFF. CDR3 coding DNA: TGTGCCAGCAGTCCCAGAGGGACAGGGGTCGGGGAGCTGTTTTTT.

This clone has only one observation. The V call is TRBV5-1, the J call TRBJ2-6, with 10 nucleotides matching TRBD2. The CDR3 totals 17 residues. The V and J ends lost 4 bases and 4 bases, in that order; junction bases with no gene match: 8. CDR1 SGHRS and CDR2 YFSETQ come from the germline V gene. CDR3 amino acids: CASSGGLAVTGANVLTF. The CDR3 bases are TGCGCCAGCAGCGGCGGACTAGCGGTAACCGGGGCCAACGTCCTGACTTTC.